The 25 T cell receptor beta chains in this list originate from one sample, sequenced in a study of blood T cell repertoires in COVID-19. Sequencing was performed with immunoSEQ multiplex PCR; in TCRdb, only in-frame clones are kept and a portion is missing. The profile shows about 100,000 clones, roughly 87% of them singletons. Sequencing used peripheral blood. The receptors shown here come from a man between 45 and 60 years old with active COVID-19.

CDR3 nucleotide sequence: TGTGCCAGCAGTTACTCGGGGGGGGCCTCCTACGAGCAGTACTTC. Its translation: CASSYSGGASYEQYF. J is TRBJ2-7 and V is TRBV6-2 or TRBV6-3; D is perhaps TRBD2 (7 bases). Trimming pared 0 bases from V and 0 bases from J, leaving 9 bases between. There are 15 residues in the CDR3. Germline lookup yields CDR1 MNHEY and CDR2 SVGEGT.

This clone was seen only a few times. The chain employs TRBV18 and TRBJ1-5; no firm D call. In germline, CDR1 is KGHSH, CDR2 LQKENI. This CDR3 region has 12 residues. V was trimmed by 3 bases and J by 2 bases, leaving 2 bases between them. DNA of the CDR3: TGTGCCAGCTCACCCGGCAATCAGCCCCAGCATTTT. Translated, it gives CASSPGNQPQHF. The entire variable domain, with the rest obtained from reference TRBV18 and TRBJ1-5, is as follows: NAGVMQNPRHLVRRRGQEARLRCSPMKGHSHVYWYRQLPEEGLKFMVYLQKENIIDESGMPKERFSAEFPKEGPSILRIQQVVRGDSAAYFCASSPGNQPQHFGDGTRLSIL.

This chain connects TRBV11-2 to TRBJ2-7; D perhaps matches TRBD1 (6 bases). There are 17 residues in the CDR3. Trimming cost V 1 base and J 1 base, with 17 bases left between them. Germline assignment: CDR1 SGHAT and CDR2 FQNNGV. CDR3 bases: TGTGCCAGCAGCTTAGGATTCTCCACTCAGGGGTCCTACGAGCAGTACTTC. This sequence encodes CASSLGFSTQGSYEQYF.

The gene calls are TRBV5-8 and TRBJ1-6; perhaps TRBD1 as D (5 bases). Germline CDR1 is SGHTS and CDR2 is YDEGEE. V dropped 4 bases and J dropped 10 bases, with 15 bases sitting between them. The CDR3 runs to 14 residues. The CDR3 bases are TGTGCCAGCAGCCAACGGGGGTTAATATCACCCCTCCACTTT. Its protein product is CASSQRGLISPLHF.

The V and J genes are TRBV25-1 and TRBJ2-1, with 8 nucleotides matching TRBD1. Germline values: CDR1 MGHDK, CDR2 SYGVNS. The V gene end was trimmed by 4 bases and the J gene end by 13 bases; junction bases not matched to a gene: 3. This CDR3 spans 11 amino acids. The CDR3 sequence: CASSGGQGQFF. The CDR3 coding sequence is TGTGCCAGCAGTGGAGGACAGGGACAGTTCTTC.

The rearrangement joins TRBV4-1 to TRBJ1-1; TRBD1 might be the D (5 bases). The CDR3 sequence is 13 residues long. Per germline, CDR1 MGHRA and CDR2 YSYEKL. V was trimmed by 4 bases and J by 10 bases, leaving 16 bases between them. CDR3 loop: CASSLPRGVGAFF. CDR3 bases: TGCGCCAGCAGCCTCCCTCGGGGGGTAGGAGCTTTCTTT.

This chain connects TRBV10-3 to TRBJ2-7, with D perhaps TRBD2 (5 bases). This CDR3 has 16 amino acids. In germline, CDR1 is ENHRY, CDR2 SYGVKD. V shed 2 bases and J shed 0 bases, with 14 bases lying between them. Here the CDR3 reads CAISEGPGVVSYEQYF. The CDR3 nucleotides read TGTGCCATCAGTGAGGGCCCCGGGGTTGTCTCCTACGAGCAGTACTTC.

This clone has a single count. The CDR3 DNA follows: TGTGCCAGCGCCGACAGGATCCAAGAGACCCAGTACTTC. Translation gives CASADRIQETQYF. The chain has TRBV7-2 and TRBJ2-5, with D perhaps matching TRBD1 (6 bases). This CDR3 is 13 amino acids long. CDR1 SGHTA and CDR2 FQGNSA come from the germline V gene. The germline V and J ends were trimmed by 8 bases and 1 base, with 11 bases remaining between them.

The chain links TRBV14 to TRBJ2-3, with TRBD2 identical over 8 bases. Germline values: CDR1 SGHDN, CDR2 FVKESK. The CDR3 sequence is 18 residues long. The trim removed 2 bases at V and 0 bases at J, leaving 10 bases unmatched. The CDR3 DNA reads TGTGCCAGCAGCCAATGGGGGGCCCGCGGGGGGAGCACAGATACGCAGTATTTT. Its translation is CASSQWGARGGSTDTQYF.

CDR3 protein: CASTREIAKNIQYF. The CDR3 nucleotides are TGTGCCAGCACAAGGGAGATAGCCAAAAACATTCAGTACTTC. The J gene is TRBJ2-4, the V gene TRBV2, with a weak D call TRBD2 (5 bases). Germline V gene sequence: CDR1 SNHLY, CDR2 FYNNEI. V lost 7 bases and J lost 0, with 10 bases in between. This CDR3 has 14 residues.

This chain joins TRBV5-1 and TRBJ1-2; 8 bases map to TRBD1. Germline CDR1 and CDR2: SGHRS and YFSETQ. The CDR3 totals 16 residues. After removal of 2 bases from V and 6 bases from J, the junction contained 12 bases not matched to a gene. CDR3 coding DNA: TGCGCCAGCAGCTTCTCCGGTGACAGGGGTCTGCATGGCTACACCTTC. It encodes CASSFSGDRGLHGYTF.

In this sample, this clone turned up once. The chain links TRBV3-1 (or the pseudogene TRBV3-2) to TRBJ2-7; maybe TRBD1 (6 bases). V gave up 1 base and J gave up 0 bases, with 19 bases separating them. CDR1 is LGHDT and CDR2 is YNNKEL in the germline V gene (reference sequence). This CDR3 has 18 amino acids. The CDR3, as DNA: TGTGCCAGCAGCCAAGCGATTTCTACCGGGACACACTCCTACGAGCAGTACTTC. Translated, it gives CASSQAISTGTHSYEQYF.

This chain joins TRBV5-1 and TRBJ2-1, with D maybe TRBD2 (5 bases). Germline lookup yields CDR1 SGHRS and CDR2 YFSETQ. The length of the CDR3 is 14 residues. The V and J ends lost 0 bases and 12 bases respectively, with 16 bases between them. The CDR3 DNA sequence: TGCGCCAGCAGCTTGGCCGACTTTAGCGTCGGGCAGTTCTTC. As protein: CASSLADFSVGQFF.

The chain joins TRBV3-1 (or the pseudogene TRBV3-2) to TRBJ2-1; unclear D gene. Trimming pared 4 bases from V and 1 base from J, leaving 5 bases between. There are 13 residues in the CDR3. The germline V gene has CDR1 LGHDT and CDR2 YNNKEL (reference sequence). The CDR3 is CASSPPSYNEQFF. The CDR3 region has the DNA TGTGCCAGCAGCCCCCCATCCTACAATGAGCAGTTCTTC.

The chain recombines TRBV7-3 with TRBJ2-1, with 8 bases identical to TRBD1. The CDR3 contains 15 residues. Germline-derived CDR1 and CDR2 are SGHTA and FQGTGA. V lost 5 bases, J lost 4 bases, and 7 bases stayed unmatched. CDR3 residues: CASSPHRGSYNEQFF. The CDR3 DNA is TGTGCCAGCAGCCCCCACAGGGGGTCTTACAATGAGCAGTTCTTC.

This sequence joins TRBV4-1 and TRBJ2-1, with D perhaps matching TRBD1 (6 bases). V was clipped by 3 bases and J by 12 bases, with 12 bases between them. The CDR3 sequence is 12 residues long. Germline assignment: CDR1 MGHRA and CDR2 YSYEKL. The CDR3: CASSQQGTGQFF. The CDR3 DNA follows: TGCGCCAGCAGCCAGCAGGGGACGGGGCAGTTCTTC.

The chain uses TRBV25-1 and TRBJ1-6; D possibly corresponds to TRBD1 (6 bases). V lost 8 bases and J lost 17, with 19 bases in between. The CDR3 loop spans 12 amino acids. Germline V lookup: CDR1 MGHDK, CDR2 SYGVNS. The CDR3 bases are TGTGCCAGCCAGGATACACAGGGATTCGTCCACTTT. It specifies CASQDTQGFVHF.

On this clone itself: At one end the junction does not follow the germline gene, possibly because of a read error. V and J are TRBV30 and TRBJ2-1, with a weak D call TRBD1 (5 bases). In germline, CDR1 is GTSNPN, CDR2 SVGIG (reference sequence). The CDR3 spans 13 residues. CDR3 sequence (DNA): TGTGCCTGGATGCCCCAAGACAGCTCGCACTCCCTCTTC. This encodes CAWMPQDSSHSLF.

The chain employs TRBV5-1 and TRBJ2-3, with a weak D call TRBD2 (6 bases). The CDR3 sequence is 15 residues long. V gave up 4 bases and J gave up 6 bases, with 18 bases separating them. From germline, CDR1 is SGHRS and CDR2 YFSETQ. The DNA of the CDR3 is TGCGCCAGCAGCGAGCCGGGACTTAAGGGGGATACGCAGTATTTT. Its translation is CASSEPGLKGDTQYF.

V is TRBV18 and J is TRBJ2-7, with 9 bases matching TRBD2. The CDR3 runs 16 residues. V lost 3 bases, J lost 2 bases, and 8 bases stayed unmatched. Per germline, CDR1 KGHSH and CDR2 LQKENI. DNA of the CDR3: TGTGCCAGCTCACCTAGGCTACTAGCGGGCCCCTACGAGCAGTACTTC. Its protein product is CASSPRLLAGPYEQYF.

The count of this clone is one. The chain carries TRBV6-5 and TRBJ1-3; the D gene is possibly TRBD1 (5 bases). Trimming cost V 6 bases and J 4 bases, with 13 bases left between them. This CDR3 contains 14 residues. CDR1 and CDR2 (germline): MNHEY, SVGAGI. CDR3: CASRQGGGGNTIYF. CDR3 bases: TGTGCCAGCAGGCAGGGCGGCGGCGGAAACACCATATATTTT.

The rearrangement links TRBV2 to TRBJ1-6; maybe TRBD1 (5 bases). The CDR3 has 17 amino acids. Germline CDR1 and CDR2: SNHLY and FYNNEI. Trimming took 11 bases from V and 0 from J, leaving 20 bases between them. The CDR3 DNA sequence: TGTGCCGGCCAGAAAGGGACTCCGAGCTCCTATAATTCACCCCTCCACTTT. This gives the protein CAGQKGTPSSYNSPLHF.

The chain recombines TRBV5-6 with TRBJ1-1; 8 positions match TRBD1. Germline CDR1 reads SGHDT; CDR2 reads YYEEEE. The V and J ends lost 2 bases and 5 bases, in that order; junction bases with no gene match: 5. The CDR3 is 14 residues long. The CDR3 sequence: CASSLGQGVTEAFF. The CDR3 region has the DNA TGTGCCAGCAGCTTAGGACAGGGAGTTACTGAAGCTTTCTTT.

V gene TRBV6-6 combines with J gene TRBJ1-1; D is unresolved. The CDR3 runs to 14 residues. V dropped 0 bases and J dropped 3 bases, with 8 bases sitting between them. The germline CDR1 and CDR2 sequences are MNHNY and SVGAGI (reference sequence). CDR3 protein: CASSYSGGDTEAFF. In DNA, the CDR3 is TGTGCCAGCAGTTACTCAGGAGGAGACACTGAAGCTTTCTTT.

The gene calls are TRBV27 and TRBJ1-1, with D possibly being TRBD1 (6 bases). The CDR3 has 14 residues. Germline V gives CDR1 MNHEY, CDR2 SMNVEV (reference sequence). The V end was cut by 0 bases, the J end by 5 bases, with 10 bases between. The CDR3 DNA follows: TGTGCCAGCAGTTTATCCAGGGGTCGGACTGAAGCTTTCTTT. As protein: CASSLSRGRTEAFF.